The 27 T cell receptor beta chains reported below all come from one sample, sequenced in a study of HIV-infected children after antiretroviral therapy interruption. The treatment was: PENTA 11 planned treatment interruption arm or continuous ART arm. A 3' RACE protocol on RNA, with unique molecular identifiers, produced the TCR library. TCRdb re-called the 3' RACE reads with MiXCR, one entry per CDR3 protein. The sample records about 37,000 distinct CDR3 sequences, about 7% being singletons. This specimen was CD45RA+ CD4+ T cells from PBMCs, pooled from several time points, taken from a donor given antiretroviral therapy, either interrupted or continuous. The sample's subset: naive CD4+ CD45RA+ CD45RO- T cells. The receptors derive from a pool of human donors with HIV.

This clonotype was detected many times. This sequence joins TRBV25-1 and TRBJ2-5; the match to TRBD2 covers 7 bases. This CDR3 region has 15 residues. CDR1 and CDR2 from the germline V gene are MGHDK and SYGVNS. Unmatched junction bases numbered 10, after V lost 5 bases and J lost 4 bases. CDR3: CASSPSGLLLETQYF. The DNA for the CDR3 is TGTGCCAGCAGTCCTAGCGGCTTGCTGTTAGAGACCCAGTACTTC.

This clonotype was seen repeatedly, ten times or more. The rearrangement links TRBV14 to TRBJ2-4; D is uncertain. This CDR3 is 16 amino acids long. V dropped 6 bases and J dropped 0 bases, with 15 bases sitting between them. Per germline, CDR1 SGHDN and CDR2 FVKESK. The CDR3 DNA reads TGTGCCAGCAGTCTGTCCCCGGGCCTAGCCAAAAACATTCAGTACTTC. This sequence encodes CASSLSPGLAKNIQYF. Based on the CDR3 plus reference TRBV14 and TRBJ2-4, the full variable domain is EAGVTQFPSHSVIEKGQTVTLRCDPISGHDNLYWYRRVMGKEIKFLLHFVKESKQDESGMPNNRFLAERTGGTYSTLKVQPAELEDSGVYFCASSLSPGLAKNIQYFGAGTRLSVL.

The sample holds many counts of this clonotype. At one boundary the junction diverges from the germline segment, which might be a read error. The rearrangement joins TRBV3-1 to TRBJ2-5; 12 positions agree with TRBD2. Germline CDR1 reads LGHDT; CDR2 reads YNNKEL (reference sequence). The CDR3 is 13 amino acids. The CDR3 sequence: CASSQESTSGSFF. The CDR3 DNA is TGTGCCAGCAGCCAAGAATCGACTAGCGGGAGTTTTTTC.

This clonotype was counted at least ten times. The V call is TRBV20-1, the J call TRBJ2-4, with 7 bases identical to TRBD2. V trimming: 1 base; J trimming: 0 bases; junction bases outside the gene matches: 3. CDR3 length: 15 residues. Germline CDR1 DFQATT, CDR2 SNEGSKA (reference sequence). CDR3 coding DNA: TGCAGTGCTAGAGCAGCGGGATTAGCCAAAAACATTCAGTACTTC. Protein: CSARAAGLAKNIQYF.

The sample holds many counts of this clonotype. V is TRBV7-9 and J is TRBJ1-2; D uncertain. CDR1 and CDR2 from the germline V gene are SEHNR and FQNEAQ (reference sequence). V lost 3 bases to trimming and J lost 8 bases, with 13 bases between them. This CDR3 has 13 amino acids. The CDR3 is CASSFDQVKGYTF. CDR3 DNA: TGTGCCAGCAGCTTTGACCAGGTCAAGGGCTACACCTTC.

This clonotype was seen at least ten times. The V gene is TRBV11-2, the J gene TRBJ2-1, with 8 bases aligning to TRBD2. With 5 bases clipped from V and 7 bases from J, the junction kept 13 bases outside the gene matches. The CDR3 is made up of 16 amino acids. Germline V CDR1 and CDR2: SGHAT, FQNNGV. DNA of the CDR3: TGTGCCAGCAGCCCAGCGGGGGAGCAACCTTGGAATGAGCAGTTCTTC. It yields the protein CASSPAGEQPWNEQFF. The variable domain in full, with the rest retrieved from reference TRBV11-2 and TRBJ2-1, is EAGVAQSPRYKIIEKRQSVAFWCNPISGHATLYWYQQILGQGPKLLIQFQNNGVVDDSQLPKDRFSAERLKGVDSTLKIQPAKLEDSAVYLCASSPAGEQPWNEQFFGPGTRLTVL.

This clonotype was counted many times. The chain links TRBV12-5 to TRBJ2-6; D ambiguous. This CDR3 is 15 amino acids long. The V gene's germline CDR1 is LGHNT and CDR2 FRNRAP. The V end lost 3 bases, the J end lost 2 bases, and 8 bases lay between the germline ends. CDR3: CASGFWWPGANVLTF. CDR3 DNA: TGTGCTAGTGGTTTTTGGTGGCCTGGGGCCAACGTCCTGACTTTC.

The chain combines TRBV12-3 or TRBV12-4 with TRBJ2-3; 8 nucleotides match TRBD2. Trimming removed 0 bases from V and 7 bases from J; junction bases left unmatched: 9. This CDR3 spans 16 amino acids. The CDR3 sequence: CASSLALRGGVHTQYF. The CDR3 DNA follows: TGTGCCAGCAGTTTAGCCCTACGGGGGGGCGTACATACGCAGTATTTT.

This clonotype was observed at least ten times. The chain combines TRBV6-6 with TRBJ1-1; D is ambiguous. V was trimmed by 8 bases and J by 7 bases, leaving 8 bases between them. Germline V gives CDR1 MNHNY, CDR2 SVGAGI (reference sequence). The CDR3 is 10 residues long. CDR3 residues: CASHQYEAFF. The CDR3 DNA is TGTGCCAGCCACCAATATGAAGCTTTCTTT.

By proportion, this clonotype is medium-sized. V gene TRBV12-5 combines with J gene TRBJ2-7, with a tentative D call TRBD1 (6 bases). The CDR3 is 12 residues long. CDR1 is LGHNT, CDR2 FRNRAP, per germline. CDR3 in amino acids: CASSQDSYEQYF. The CDR3 nucleotides are TGTGCCAGCAGCCAGGACAGCTATGAACAGTACTTC.

The chain has TRBV19 and TRBJ2-2; TRBD1 is a possible D gene (5 bases). The CDR3 has 15 residues. The V end lost 4 bases, the J end lost 1 base, and 10 bases lay between the germline ends. CDR1 LNHDA and CDR2 SQIVND come from the germline V gene (reference sequence). The CDR3 sequence: CASSTWTRNTGELFF. The DNA of the CDR3 is TGTGCCAGTAGTACTTGGACAAGGAACACCGGGGAGCTGTTTTTT.

This clonotype was found many times. The chain employs TRBV5-1 and TRBJ2-5; 8 nucleotides line up with TRBD1. CDR1 and CDR2 from the germline V gene are SGHRS and YFSETQ. The CDR3 covers 14 residues. With 0 bases clipped from V and 7 bases from J, the junction kept 5 bases outside the gene matches. In nucleotides, the CDR3 is TGCGCCAGCAGCTTGGGGACAGGGAAAAGGACCCAGTACTTC. Amino acids: CASSLGTGKRTQYF. Combining the CDR3 with reference TRBV5-1 and TRBJ2-5 gives the whole variable domain KAGVTQTPRYLIKTRGQQVTLSCSPISGHRSVSWYQQTPGQGLQFLFEYFSETQRNKGNFPGRFSGRQFSNSRSEMNVSTLELGDSALYLCASSLGTGKRTQYFGPGTRLLVL.

Ten or more counts support this clonotype. The chain combines TRBV6-2 or TRBV6-3 with TRBJ2-4; 8 positions match TRBD2. The CDR3 spans 20 residues. J lost 0 bases, V lost 0 bases, and 13 bases had no gene match. CDR1 and CDR2 (germline): MNHEY, SVGEGT. The CDR3 DNA follows: TGTGCCAGCAGTTACTCGAGAATCAGCGGGGGCTTCCTAGCCAAAAACATTCAGTACTTC. Its protein is CASSYSRISGGFLAKNIQYF.

V usage is TRBV6-6 and J usage is TRBJ2-3; 9 nucleotides match TRBD2. Looked up from germline, CDR1 is MNHNY and CDR2 is SVGAGI (reference sequence). V dropped 7 bases and J dropped 0; count of bases not matched to a gene: 8. This CDR3 contains 16 residues. The CDR3 DNA is TGTGCCAGCAAAAAGAGACTAGCGGATAGCACAGATACGCAGTATTTT. As protein: CASKKRLADSTDTQYF.

V usage is TRBV5-4 and J usage is TRBJ2-1; 12 positions agree with TRBD2. CDR1 SGHNT and CDR2 YYREEE come from the germline V gene (reference sequence). The CDR3 is 15 residues long. V was pared by 0 bases and J by 6 bases, with 1 base of the junction left unmatched. CDR3 loop: CASSLGLAGANEQFF. Written as DNA, the CDR3 is TGTGCCAGCAGCTTGGGACTAGCGGGAGCCAATGAGCAGTTCTTC.

This clonotype showed up many times. The J gene is TRBJ2-5, the V gene TRBV7-3; 7 bases match TRBD1. This CDR3 has 12 amino acids. The V segment lost 7 bases and the J segment 4 bases; nucleotides outside the gene matches: 3. The germline gives CDR1 SGHTA, CDR2 FQGTGA. CDR3 DNA sequence: TGTGCCAGCAAGGGGGCGGGAGAGACCCAGTACTTC. It yields the protein CASKGAGETQYF.

There are many counts of this clonotype. The CDR3 here is CSAKRTKANTGELFF. DNA for the CDR3: TGCAGTGCTAAGAGGACTAAAGCGAACACCGGGGAGCTGTTTTTT. This rearrangement joins TRBV20-1 to TRBJ2-2; D perhaps matches TRBD2 (6 bases). Looked up from germline, CDR1 is DFQATT and CDR2 is SNEGSKA (reference sequence). The CDR3 length is 15 residues. Trimming stripped 4 bases from V and 0 bases from J, with 12 bases between.

The chain has TRBV1 and TRBJ2-5; TRBD1, as called in the table, went unchecked against the DNA. TRBV1 corresponds to a pseudogene. This CDR3 has 15 residues. The CDR3 loop is CASSHPGTHQDTQYF. The CDR3 region has the DNA TGTGCCAGCAGCCATCCCGGGACACACCAAGACACCCAGTACTTT.

This clonotype was observed many times. The chain joins TRBV6-2 or TRBV6-3 to TRBJ1-5; D gene ambiguous. This CDR3 has 15 residues. Germline assignment: CDR1 MNHEY and CDR2 SVGEGT. Trimming stripped 6 bases from V and 5 bases from J, with 17 bases between. CDR3 sequence reads: CASSRSPGLYQPQHF. CDR3 nucleotide sequence: TGTGCCAGCAGCCGTTCCCCAGGACTCTATCAGCCCCAGCATTTT.

This clonotype was counted at least ten times. The CDR3 region is CASSIASGRPNEQFF. CDR3 DNA: TGTGCCAGTAGTATAGCTAGCGGGAGACCCAATGAGCAGTTCTTC. The chain uses TRBV19 and TRBJ2-1, with 10 bases aligning to TRBD2. The CDR3 extends over 15 amino acids. The V segment lost 1 base and the J segment 6 bases; nucleotides outside the gene matches: 3. Germline values: CDR1 LNHDA, CDR2 SQIVND (reference sequence).

This clonotype was found a few times. V is TRBV29-1 and J is TRBJ1-1; D not certain. Deletions cut 4 bases from V and 5 bases from J, with 14 bases between. Germline V gene data show CDR1 as SQVTM and CDR2 as ANQGSEA. This CDR3 has 13 amino acids. CDR3: CSVVGNLPTEAFF. Here the CDR3 DNA reads TGCAGCGTTGTAGGTAACTTACCGACTGAAGCTTTCTTT.

The CDR3 DNA sequence: TGTGCCACCAGTGATCCACTAGCGGGGGGATACAATGAGCAGTTCTTC. It translates to CATSDPLAGGYNEQFF. The chain carries TRBV24-1 and TRBJ2-1; 12 bases are a match to TRBD2. Germline V CDR1 and CDR2: KGHDR, SFDVKD. V lost 3 bases and J lost 4; bases outside the gene matches: 3. The CDR3 sequence is 16 residues long.

This clonotype appeared many times. The genes are TRBV7-2 and TRBJ2-5; 9 bases align to TRBD1. The ends lost 5 bases at V and 5 bases at J; junction bases unmatched: 12. This CDR3 is 16 amino acids long. Germline values: CDR1 SGHTA, CDR2 FQGNSA. CDR3 in DNA: TGTGCCAGCAGCCCGAGGGGTACAGGGGGCTGGGAGACCCAGTACTTC. It codes for CASSPRGTGGWETQYF.

Ten or more counts support this clonotype. The genes are TRBV13 and TRBJ2-1; TRBD1 matches at 9 bases. Per germline, CDR1 PRHDT and CDR2 FYEKMQ (reference sequence). J lost 9 bases, V lost 8 bases, and 11 bases had no gene match. The CDR3 spans 14 residues. CDR3 region: CASSPGTGCAEQFF. CDR3 nucleotide sequence: TGTGCCAGCTCTCCGGGGACAGGGTGTGCTGAGCAGTTCTTC. Together with reference TRBV13 and TRBJ2-1, the CDR3 gives the full variable domain: AAGVIQSPRHLIKEKRETATLKCYPIPRHDTVYWYQQGPGQDPQFLISFYEKMQSDKGSIPDRFSAQQFSDYHSELNMSSLELGDSALYFCASSPGTGCAEQFFGPGTRLTVL.

This clonotype was seen repeatedly, ten times or more. The rearrangement links TRBV7-2 to TRBJ2-2; unclear D gene. V lost 5 bases and J 0 bases, leaving 13 bases between the germline ends. This CDR3 is 16 amino acids long. From germline, CDR1 is SGHTA and CDR2 FQGNSA. The CDR3 spells CASSPRSGPNTGELFF. The CDR3 nucleotides are TGTGCCAGCAGCCCCCGGTCAGGTCCGAACACCGGGGAGCTGTTTTTT.

This clonotype is medium-sized by share. The chain has TRBV6-5 and TRBJ2-7; D is unresolved. Germline assignment: CDR1 MNHEY and CDR2 SVGAGI. CDR3 length equals 12 residues. With 5 bases removed from V and 10 bases from J, the gap between germline ends came to 15 bases. CDR3 coding DNA: TGTGCCAGCAGTGAGAAGATTTATGAACAGTACTTC. This encodes CASSEKIYEQYF.

This chain links TRBV23-1 with TRBJ2-2; D is unclear. TRBV23-1 is designated an ORF whose function remains uncertain. V was clipped by 9 bases and J by 1 base, with 15 bases between them. The CDR3 runs to 15 residues. CDR3 protein: CARLLAILNTGELFF. The CDR3 DNA follows: TGCGCCAGGCTATTAGCCATCCTGAACACCGGGGAGCTGTTTTTT.